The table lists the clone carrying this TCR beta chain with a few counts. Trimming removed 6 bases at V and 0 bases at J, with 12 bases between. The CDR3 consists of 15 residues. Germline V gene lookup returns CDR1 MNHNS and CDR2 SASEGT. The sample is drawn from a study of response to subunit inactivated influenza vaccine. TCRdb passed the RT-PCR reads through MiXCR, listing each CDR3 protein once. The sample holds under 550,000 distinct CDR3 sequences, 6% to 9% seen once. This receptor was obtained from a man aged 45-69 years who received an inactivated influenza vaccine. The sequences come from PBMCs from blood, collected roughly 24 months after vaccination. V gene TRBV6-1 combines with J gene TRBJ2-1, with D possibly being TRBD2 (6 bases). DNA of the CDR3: TGTGCCAGCAGCGGCGGGGACCCCTCCTACAATGAGCAGTTCTTC. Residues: CASSGGDPSYNEQFF.